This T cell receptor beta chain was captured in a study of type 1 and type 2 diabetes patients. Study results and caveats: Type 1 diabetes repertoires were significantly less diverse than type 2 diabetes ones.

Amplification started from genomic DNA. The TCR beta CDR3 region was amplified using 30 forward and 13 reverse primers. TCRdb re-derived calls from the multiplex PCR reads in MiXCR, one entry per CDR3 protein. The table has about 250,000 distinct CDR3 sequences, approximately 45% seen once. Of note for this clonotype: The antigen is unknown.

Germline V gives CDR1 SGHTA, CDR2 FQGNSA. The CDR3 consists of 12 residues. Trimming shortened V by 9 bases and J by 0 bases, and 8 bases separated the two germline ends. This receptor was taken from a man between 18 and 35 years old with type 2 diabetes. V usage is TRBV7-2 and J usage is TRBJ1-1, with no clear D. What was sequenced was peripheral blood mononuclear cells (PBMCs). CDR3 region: CASTEMNTEAFF. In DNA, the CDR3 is TGTGCCAGTACAGAAATGAACACTGAAGCTTTCTTT. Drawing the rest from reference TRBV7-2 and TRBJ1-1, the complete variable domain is GAGVSQSPSNKVTEKGKDVELRCDPISGHTALYWYRQSLGQGLEFLIYFQGNSAPDKSGLPSDRFSAERTGGSVSTLTIQRTQQEDSAVYLCASTEMNTEAFFGQGTRLTVV.